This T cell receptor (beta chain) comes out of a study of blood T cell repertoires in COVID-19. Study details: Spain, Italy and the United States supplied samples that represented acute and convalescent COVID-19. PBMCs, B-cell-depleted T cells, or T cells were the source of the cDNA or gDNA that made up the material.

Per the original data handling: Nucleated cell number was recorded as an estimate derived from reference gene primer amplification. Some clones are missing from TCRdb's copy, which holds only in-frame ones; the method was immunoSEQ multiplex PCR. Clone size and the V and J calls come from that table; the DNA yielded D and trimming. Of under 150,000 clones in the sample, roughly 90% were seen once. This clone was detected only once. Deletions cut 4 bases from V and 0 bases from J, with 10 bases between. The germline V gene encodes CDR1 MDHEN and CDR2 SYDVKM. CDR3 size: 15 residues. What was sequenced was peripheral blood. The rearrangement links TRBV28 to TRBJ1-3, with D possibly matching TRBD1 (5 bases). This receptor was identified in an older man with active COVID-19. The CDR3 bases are TGTGCCAGCAGTTCTACAGGACGCTCTGGAAACACCATATATTTT. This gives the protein CASSSTGRSGNTIYF.